The T cell receptor beta chain described here comes from a study of cytomegalovirus exposure and HLA in healthy donors. Points from the study as a whole: Information on immune exposure was restricted to one variable (CMV serostatus). HLA allele associations emerged for roughly 17,000 TCR beta sequences in a later analysis, at 0.05 false discovery rate.

The PCR employed 60 Vbeta primers together with 13 Jbeta primers. Clones were sequenced by immunoSEQ multiplex PCR, and TCRdb holds only the in-frame ones, with some missing. The profile shows roughly 140,000 clones, roughly 80% of them singletons. This clone was observed once. Its target is unknown. The V and J ends lost 8 bases and 6 bases respectively, with 11 bases between them. Germline CDR1 SNHLY, CDR2 FYNNEI. CDR3 length: 12 residues. Material for sequencing was PBMCs. V gene TRBV2 combines with J gene TRBJ2-1, with D perhaps matching TRBD1 (6 bases). This TCR derives from a woman in her thirties or forties in good health and CMV-seronegative. The CDR3, as DNA: TGTGCCAGCCAAAGAGGGGGCAATGAGCAGTTCTTC. Encoded protein: CASQRGGNEQFF. The variable domain in full, completed from reference TRBV2 and TRBJ2-1, reads EPEVTQTPSHQVTQMGQEVILRCVPISNHLYFYWYRQILGQKVEFLVSFYNNEISEKSEIFDDQFSVERPDGSNFTLKIRSTKLEDSAMYFCASQRGGNEQFFGPGTRLTVL.